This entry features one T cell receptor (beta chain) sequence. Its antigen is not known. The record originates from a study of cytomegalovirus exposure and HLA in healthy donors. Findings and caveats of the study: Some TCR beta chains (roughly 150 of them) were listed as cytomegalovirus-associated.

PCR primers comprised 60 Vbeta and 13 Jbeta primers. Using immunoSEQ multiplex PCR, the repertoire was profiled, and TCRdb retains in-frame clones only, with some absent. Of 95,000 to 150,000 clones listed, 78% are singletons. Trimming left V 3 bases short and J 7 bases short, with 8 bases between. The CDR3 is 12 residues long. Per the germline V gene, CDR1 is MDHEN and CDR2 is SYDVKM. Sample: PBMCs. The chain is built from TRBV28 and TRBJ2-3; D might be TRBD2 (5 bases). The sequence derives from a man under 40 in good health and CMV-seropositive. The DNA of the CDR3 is TGTGCCAGCAGTTTGAGGGCGAATACGCAGTATTTT. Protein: CASSLRANTQYF.